The TCR beta chain described here comes from a study of identical twins. Template switching introduced a universal primer site, and the cDNA bore unique molecular identifiers. TCRdb reprocessed the 5' RACE reads with MiXCR, giving one entry per CDR3 protein. This sample has 400,000 to 650,000 distinct CDR3 sequences; about 20% occur once, and the top ten carry about 0.91%. In germline, CDR1 is KGHDR, CDR2 SFDVKD. Deletions cut 2 bases from V and 0 bases from J, with 13 bases between. The CDR3 is made up of 17 amino acids. This clonotype has more than one count but fewer than ten. These sequences were also reported in another study, on T cells expressing NK-cell markers. That report adds: Investigators obtained TCR beta repertoires from sorted CD3+CD56+NKG2C+, CD3+CD56+NKG2C- and CD3+CD56-NKG2C+ T cells.

The V call is TRBV24-1, the J call TRBJ2-1; perhaps TRBD1 as D (6 bases). Sequenced: CD4+ T cells sorted from blood. The source is a woman aged 18-35 years in good health. CDR3 region: CATSDSTGRSSYNEQFF. The DNA of the CDR3 is TGTGCCACCAGTGATTCTACAGGGCGGAGCTCCTACAATGAGCAGTTCTTC.